These T cell receptor beta chains were read from a single sample in a study of lymphopenia after photon versus proton radiotherapy. The protocol was immunoSEQ multiplex PCR, while the TCRdb copy is restricted to in-frame clones and leaves out a portion. Of some 70,000 clones in the sample, about 87% were seen once. This sample comprised peripheral blood, obtained from a patient treated with proton-based radiotherapy. Receptor source: a man older than 75 with esophageal cancer. CDR3s leave out the opening cysteine and the closing phenylalanine or tryptophan. The D gene is left open where the match is weak.

V	J	D	CDR3
TRBV18	TRBJ2-3	.	ASSPPEANIGDTQY
TRBV5-1	TRBJ2-2	.	ASSLAVGSNTGELF
TRBV20-1	TRBJ2-5	.	SARLRETQY
TRBV7-2	TRBJ2-7	.	ASSFNTGREQY
TRBV19	TRBJ1-5	.	ASSINQGRGQPQH
TRBV5-3	TRBJ2-7	.	PSLDEQY
TRBV7-6	TRBJ2-1	.	ASSLSGSYNEQF
TRBV9	TRBJ2-5	TRBD1	ASSIRGSETQY
TRBV11-2	TRBJ2-1	TRBD2	ASSSTSGQDYNEQF
TRBV9	TRBJ1-1	.	ASSGVEPNTEAF
TRBV9	TRBJ2-1	.	ASSVTWGGQEEQF
TRBV18	TRBJ2-2	.	ASSLVSNTGELF
TRBV18	TRBJ1-4	.	ASSPTFRLTNEKLF
TRBV5-3	TRBJ1-2	.	ARRENAPGYGIGYT
TRBV19	TRBJ2-6	.	ASSSMGRRYSGANVLT